This T cell receptor beta chain is from a study of OX40 agonist ivuxolimab in advanced cancers. For the study at large: Patients treated during dose escalation were battling hepatocellular carcinoma, melanoma, renal cell or head and neck cancer. A mean age of roughly 60 years, range about 20 to 85, was recorded, and more than 80% were male.

The CDR3 sequence is 15 residues long. V trimming: 3 bases; J trimming: 4 bases; junction bases outside the gene matches: 4. Germline CDR1 and CDR2: MDHEN and SYDVKM. Libraries were prepared by immunoSEQ multiplex PCR; TCRdb keeps only in-frame clonotypes and omits some of them. This sample yields 22,000 or so clones, of which about nine tenths are seen a single time; 20% to 25% belongs to the top ten. The TCR comes from an adult with an advanced solid tumor such as melanoma, head and neck, liver or kidney cancer. The chain combines TRBV28 with TRBJ1-2; 11 positions agree with TRBD1. The input for sequencing was CD4+ or CD8+ T cells sorted from blood, taken in a trial of the OX40 agonist ivuxolimab. The CDR3 is CASSFGQGAAYGYTF. In DNA, the CDR3 is TGTGCCAGCAGTTTCGGACAGGGGGCCGCCTATGGCTACACCTTC.